A single sample is the source of the 18 T cell receptor beta chains below, sequenced in a study of radiotherapy plus CTLA-4 blockade in lung cancer. This table comes from immunoSEQ multiplex PCR, and its TCRdb copy is limited to in-frame clones, with some not included. Of 75,000 to 100,000 clones listed, roughly 79% are singletons. The specimen comprised peripheral blood, sampled from a patient treated with radiotherapy plus ipilimumab. These receptors were collected from a human donor with non-small cell lung cancer who had a partial response to radiotherapy plus ipilimumab. Some clones in this sample may be carry-over from other donors' samples.

This clone occurred a few times. The chain carries TRBV11-2 and TRBJ2-7; 7 bases are shared with TRBD1. The V gene end was trimmed by 7 bases and the J gene end by 2 bases; junction bases not matched to a gene: 8. The V gene's germline CDR1 is SGHAT and CDR2 FQNNGV. CDR3 length equals 14 residues. CDR3 protein: CASTASTGPYEQYF. The CDR3 DNA reads as TGTGCCAGCACAGCATCGACAGGGCCCTACGAGCAGTACTTC.

The chain couples TRBV7-9 to TRBJ2-5; D not resolved. The J call may be wrong; the DNA end is better matched by TRBJ2-7. CDR1 SEHNR and CDR2 FQNEAQ come from the germline V gene (reference sequence). The CDR3 contains 12 residues. The CDR3 sequence: CASSLVSYEQYF. The CDR3 nucleotides are TGTGCCAGCAGCTTAGTTAGCTACGAGCAGTACTTC.

The V call is TRBV28, the J call TRBJ2-3, with D possibly matching TRBD2 (6 bases). Looked up from germline, CDR1 is MDHEN and CDR2 is SYDVKM. The CDR3 sequence is 13 residues long. Trimming removed 6 bases at V and 13 bases at J, with 20 bases between. CDR3 DNA sequence: TGTGCCAGCAGATCGTTAGGCGGAAGACTAGAGTATTTT. Protein: CASRSLGGRLEYF.

In DNA form, the CDR3 reads TGTGCCAGCACTAATGGGGCCAACGTCCTGACTTTC. Its translation is CASTNGANVLTF. The V and J genes are TRBV2 and TRBJ2-6, with D uncertain. Germline lookup yields CDR1 SNHLY and CDR2 FYNNEI. V was trimmed by 7 bases and J by 3 bases, leaving 4 bases between them. CDR3 length: 12 amino acids.

In this sample, this clone turned up once. The chain uses TRBV11-2 and TRBJ2-5; 7 positions match TRBD1. The DNA end favors TRBJ2-7, so the J call may be wrong. The CDR3 is 15 amino acids. The V gene's germline CDR1 is SGHAT and CDR2 FQNNGV. The CDR3 loop reads CASSSIGTESYEQYF. For the CDR3, the DNA is TGTGCCAGCAGCTCTATTGGGACAGAGTCCTACGAGCAGTACTTC.

The chain recombines TRBV5-8 with TRBJ2-3, with TRBD1 matching 8 bases. The V and J ends lost 4 bases and 7 bases, in that order; junction bases with no gene match: 8. The CDR3 sequence is 14 residues long. The germline gives CDR1 SGHTS, CDR2 YDEGEE. CDR3: CASSHTDRVNTQYF. In DNA, the CDR3 is TGTGCCAGCAGCCACACGGACAGGGTAAATACGCAGTATTTT. The variable domain in full, with the rest retrieved from reference TRBV5-8 and TRBJ2-3, is EAGVTQSPTHLIKTRGQQATLRCSPISGHTSVYWYQQALGLGLQFLLWYDEGEERNRGNFPPRFSGRQFPNYSSELNVNALELEDSALYLCASSHTDRVNTQYFGPGTRLTVL.

The CDR3 sequence: CAISDRDTLYGYTF. The CDR3, as DNA: TGTGCCATCAGTGATCGGGACACCCTCTATGGCTACACCTTC. The V call is TRBV10-3, the J call TRBJ1-2, with D perhaps TRBD1 (6 bases). The CDR3 contains 14 residues. The V and J ends lost 3 bases and 4 bases respectively, with 12 bases between them. The germline gives CDR1 ENHRY, CDR2 SYGVKD.

The rearrangement links TRBV27 to TRBJ1-6; 8 positions match TRBD1. Germline CDR1 reads MNHEY; CDR2 reads SMNVEV (reference sequence). Trimming removed 5 bases from V and 7 bases from J; junction bases left unmatched: 7. This CDR3 has 15 amino acids. The CDR3 reads CASSPQGARNSPLHF. The DNA of the CDR3 is TGTGCCAGCAGTCCGCAGGGGGCGAGGAATTCACCCCTCCACTTT.

This chain joins TRBV21-1 and TRBJ1-1; TRBD1, the table's D call, lacks a check against the DNA. TRBV21-1 is a pseudogene locus. The CDR3 extends over 15 amino acids. DNA of the CDR3: TGTGCCAGAGAGTCGTTGGGCCGGCCACGCACTGAAGCTTTCTTT. Residues: CARESLGRPRTEAFF.

This sequence joins TRBV4-1 and TRBJ2-1; D is unresolved. Germline V gene data show CDR1 as MGHRA and CDR2 as YSYEKL. With 4 bases removed from V and 0 bases from J, the gap between germline ends came to 10 bases. The CDR3 is 15 residues long. CDR3 loop: CASSRTPLSYNEQFF. As DNA, the CDR3 is TGCGCCAGCAGCCGAACCCCACTCTCCTACAATGAGCAGTTCTTC.

The V gene is TRBV28, the J gene TRBJ1-2; 9 bases line up with TRBD1. The CDR3 runs to 15 residues. The V gene's germline CDR1 is MDHEN and CDR2 SYDVKM. V shed 2 bases, J shed 6 bases, and the junction held 7 bases outside the gene matches. The CDR3 region has the DNA TGTGCCAGCAGTTTAGGGGACAGGGATCTAAATGGCTACACCTTC. The encoded protein is CASSLGDRDLNGYTF.

The DNA for the CDR3 is TGTGCCAGCAGTTACTCAAGTAGCTCAGGGGCCTACGAGCAGTACTTC. This translates into CASSYSSSSGAYEQYF. The V call is TRBV6-5, the J call TRBJ2-7; the D gene is possibly TRBD1 (6 bases). V was clipped by 0 bases and J by 2 bases, with 14 bases between them. CDR1 is MNHEY and CDR2 is SVGAGI in the germline V gene. The CDR3 length is 16 residues.

By share, this clone counts as medium-sized. The CDR3 reads CASSLGGIRGNEQFF. The CDR3 nucleotides read TGTGCCAGCAGCTTAGGGGGAATCAGGGGCAATGAGCAGTTCTTC. This sequence joins TRBV7-9 and TRBJ2-1, with D possibly being TRBD1 (6 bases). The germline V gene has CDR1 SEHNR and CDR2 FQNEAQ (reference sequence). V lost 1 base to trimming and J lost 6 bases, with 13 bases between them. The length of the CDR3 is 15 residues.

V usage is TRBV18 and J usage is TRBJ1-5; D is possibly TRBD1 (6 bases). The length of the CDR3 is 13 residues. Germline V lookup: CDR1 KGHSH, CDR2 LQKENI. The V end was cut by 3 bases, the J end by 6 bases, with 9 bases between. CDR3 sequence (DNA): TGTGCCAGCTCACCCCGCAGGGGTCAGCCCCAGCATTTT. It is translated as CASSPRRGQPQHF. Using reference TRBV18 and TRBJ1-5 for the parts outside the CDR3, the full variable domain is NAGVMQNPRHLVRRRGQEARLRCSPMKGHSHVYWYRQLPEEGLKFMVYLQKENIIDESGMPKERFSAEFPKEGPSILRIQQVVRGDSAAYFCASSPRRGQPQHFGDGTRLSIL.

This chain links TRBV15 with TRBJ2-1, with D perhaps matching TRBD2 (6 bases). V was cut by 0 bases and J by 4 bases, with 10 bases left in between. The CDR3 sequence is 15 residues long. Germline CDR1 and CDR2: LNHNV and YYDKDF (reference sequence). This chain's CDR3 is CATSRDREHYNEQFF. CDR3 sequence (DNA): TGTGCCACCAGCAGAGATCGGGAGCATTACAATGAGCAGTTCTTC.

The chain employs TRBV7-8 and TRBJ2-5, with 13 bases aligning to TRBD2. Germline values: CDR1 SGHVS, CDR2 FQNEAQ. The CDR3 loop spans 16 amino acids. J was trimmed by 4 bases and V by 1 base; bases with no gene match: 3. CDR3: CASSLGLAGGAETQYF. Here the CDR3 DNA reads TGTGCCAGCAGCTTAGGACTAGCGGGGGGAGCAGAGACCCAGTACTTC.

The J gene is TRBJ2-5, the V gene TRBV28; 10 positions match TRBD1. V lost 6 bases to trimming and J lost 3 bases; unmatched junction nucleotides: 7. Per the germline V gene, CDR1 is MDHEN and CDR2 is SYDVKM. The CDR3 is made up of 15 amino acids. CDR3 protein: CASSPPGTGEETQYF. The CDR3 DNA is TGTGCCAGCAGCCCCCCCGGGACAGGGGAAGAGACCCAGTACTTC.

The CDR3 sequence: CASSRPPRVGGNEKLFF. Here the CDR3 DNA reads TGTGCCAGTAGCAGACCCCCGAGGGTCGGGGGGAATGAAAAACTGTTTTTT. The V gene is TRBV19, the J gene TRBJ1-4, with D perhaps matching TRBD1 (5 bases). Trimming took 6 bases from V and 5 from J, leaving 22 bases between them. This CDR3 contains 17 residues. CDR1 is LNHDA, CDR2 SQIVND, per germline (reference sequence).